Listed here are 7 T cell receptor beta chains from one sample, sequenced in a study of T cells after yellow fever vaccination (dated by TCRdb to between 2019 and 2020). Library generation was performed with 5' RACE. These reads were obtained on an Illumina HiSeq 2500. Using fastp trimming at Q25 and MiXCR clonotype assembly, TCRdb reanalyzed the public sequencing data and kept in-frame beta chains. Duplicate CDR3 protein sequences are folded into a single record with the most common DNA and genes. For this sample there are about 68,000 distinct CDR3 sequences; approximately 7% appear just once. The ten largest clones take up 30% to 45% of the sample. In light of the paper, this sample's treatment or condition label describes: live attenuated yellow fever vaccine strain. Sample: CD8+ T cells sorted from PBMCs, taken roughly seven weeks after the first yellow fever vaccination. These TCRs come from a man younger than 30 who received the YFV17D yellow fever vaccine.

This clonotype has ten or more counts. The chain joins TRBV6-2 or TRBV6-3 to TRBJ2-7; 9 nucleotides line up with TRBD1. V lost 5 bases to trimming and J lost 3 bases; unmatched junction nucleotides: 8. Germline CDR1 reads MNHEY; CDR2 reads SVGEGT. The CDR3 runs 15 residues. The CDR3 nucleotides read TGTGCCAGCAGTCCGGGACAGGGAGGCCTCTACGAGCAGTACGTC. Translating gives CASSPGQGGLYEQYV.

This clonotype was seen repeatedly, ten times or more. This chain connects TRBV5-5 to TRBJ1-1; TRBD1 is a possible D gene (5 bases). The CDR3 consists of 14 residues. Trimming took 4 bases from V and 4 from J, leaving 14 bases between them. Germline V gene lookup returns CDR1 SGHKS and CDR2 YYEKEE (reference sequence). This CDR3 reads CASSPPPGTTEAFF. CDR3 DNA sequence: TGTGCCAGCAGCCCGCCGCCAGGGACCACTGAAGCTTTCTTT. Together with reference TRBV5-5 and TRBJ1-1, the CDR3 gives the full variable domain: DAGVTQSPTHLIKTRGQQVTLRCSPISGHKSVSWYQQVLGQGPQFIFQYYEKEERGRGNFPDRFSARQFPNYSSELNVNALLLGDSALYLCASSPPPGTTEAFFGQGTRLTVV.

This chain connects TRBV4-1 to TRBJ2-5, with TRBD2 as a possible D gene (6 bases). There are 15 residues in the CDR3. Trimming removed 3 bases at V and 5 bases at J, with 16 bases between. Germline V gene sequence: CDR1 MGHRA, CDR2 YSYEKL. The CDR3 spells CASSQGDSWPETQYF. The CDR3 region has the DNA TGCGCCAGCAGCCAGGGGGACTCCTGGCCGGAGACCCAGTACTTC.

The gene calls are TRBV5-1 and TRBJ2-5; D perhaps matches TRBD2 (6 bases). CDR1 SGHRS and CDR2 YFSETQ come from the germline V gene. V lost 4 bases, J lost 5 bases, and 9 bases lay in between. The CDR3 is 12 amino acids. The CDR3 spells CASSLRGETQYF. CDR3 sequence (DNA): TGCGCCAGCAGCCTCCGGGGGGAGACCCAGTACTTC.

This clonotype was seen a handful of times. The chain employs TRBV4-2 and TRBJ2-1; D gene uncertain. The V end lost 0 bases, the J end lost 4 bases, and 7 bases lay between the germline ends. The CDR3 loop spans 14 amino acids. Germline CDR1 reads LGHNA; CDR2 reads YNFKEQ. The CDR3 here is CASSQEAGYNEQFF. The CDR3, as DNA: TGTGCCAGCAGCCAAGAGGCCGGTTACAATGAGCAGTTCTTC.

This clonotype showed up many times. J is TRBJ2-3 and V is TRBV5-1; a weak D match, TRBD2 (5 bases). Germline-derived CDR1 and CDR2 are SGHRS and YFSETQ. The CDR3 extends over 13 amino acids. V dropped 6 bases and J dropped 2 bases, with 10 bases sitting between them. The CDR3 nucleotides read TGCGCCAGCATCGGGGTCAACACAGATACGCAGTATTTT. Protein sequence: CASIGVNTDTQYF.

There are many counts of this clonotype. The chain is built from TRBV19 and TRBJ2-2; 8 bases match TRBD1. The CDR3 sequence is 12 residues long. J lost 6 bases, V lost 10 bases, and 4 bases had no gene match. Looked up from germline, CDR1 is LNHDA and CDR2 is SQIVND (reference sequence). CDR3 coding DNA: TGTGCCACCCAGGGGGCAGCCGGGGAGCTGTTTTTT. It encodes CATQGAAGELFF.